The 24 T cell receptor beta chains below come from one sample, sequenced in a study of CD8+ T cells in alopecia areata. Extraction of RNA preceded its reverse transcription into cDNA, which served as the sequencing template. The protocol was immunoSEQ multiplex PCR, while the TCRdb copy is restricted to in-frame clones and leaves out a portion. Among some 130,000 clones listed, under 60% were seen once. Sequenced here: CD4+ T cells sorted from blood, sampled at week 0. The source of these receptors is a human donor with alopecia areata.

The chain links TRBV4-1 to TRBJ1-6, with a tentative D call TRBD1 (5 bases). This CDR3 spans 16 amino acids. Germline V gives CDR1 MGHRA, CDR2 YSYEKL. Deletions cut 0 bases from V and 7 bases from J, with 13 bases between. The CDR3 region is CASSQDGGILNSPLHF. In DNA, the CDR3 is TGCGCCAGCAGCCAAGATGGGGGGATCCTCAATTCACCCCTCCACTTT.

V and J are TRBV27 and TRBJ1-5; D may be TRBD1 (6 bases). This CDR3 is built from 17 residues. From germline, CDR1 is MNHEY and CDR2 SMNVEV (reference sequence). V lost 7 bases to trimming and J lost 6 bases, with 25 bases between them. For the CDR3, the DNA is TGTGCCAGCACCCCAGGCTCCATTACAGGGAGTGGTCAGCCCCAGCATTTT. Its translation: CASTPGSITGSGQPQHF.

The chain recombines TRBV9 with TRBJ1-1; no clear D gene. Trimming removed 0 bases from V and 1 base from J, with 10 bases in between. Germline V gene data show CDR1 as SGDLS and CDR2 as YYNGEE. CDR3 length equals 15 residues. DNA of the CDR3: TGTGCCAGCAGCGTAGCTAGCCAGGCGAACACTGAAGCTTTCTTT. As protein: CASSVASQANTEAFF.

This clone has a handful of counts. The gene calls are TRBV5-4 and TRBJ2-5; 10 bases map to TRBD1. Germline CDR1 is SGHNT and CDR2 is YYREEE (reference sequence). With 5 bases clipped from V and 1 base from J, the junction kept 8 bases outside the gene matches. CDR3 length: 16 amino acids. CDR3: CASRGGTGDLQETQYF. The DNA of the CDR3 is TGTGCCAGCAGGGGCGGGACAGGGGACCTCCAAGAGACCCAGTACTTC.

This clone appeared a few times. The V and J genes are TRBV7-2 and TRBJ2-5; 8 nucleotides match TRBD2. Germline CDR1 and CDR2: SGHTA and FQGNSA. The CDR3 contains 16 residues. The J segment lost 4 bases and the V segment lost 2 bases, leaving 9 bases of the junction unmatched. CDR3 region: CASSLPPRGAGETQYF. CDR3 in DNA: TGTGCCAGCAGCTTACCCCCGCGGGGGGCCGGAGAGACCCAGTACTTC.

This chain uses TRBV15 with TRBJ1-5; the D is unclear. Trimming removed 1 base at V and 5 bases at J, with 9 bases between. From germline, CDR1 is LNHNV and CDR2 YYDKDF (reference sequence). This CDR3 contains 14 residues. The CDR3 spells CATSRGPEDQPQHF. DNA for the CDR3: TGTGCCACCAGCAGAGGTCCAGAGGATCAGCCCCAGCATTTT. Complete variable domain (other parts from reference TRBV15 and TRBJ1-5): DAMVIQNPRYQVTQFGKPVTLSCSQTLNHNVMYWYQQKSSQAPKLLFHYYDKDFNNEADTPDNFQSRRPNTSFCFLDIRSPGLGDTAMYLCATSRGPEDQPQHFGDGTRLSIL.

The V and J genes are TRBV4-2 and TRBJ2-5, with D possibly being TRBD2 (6 bases). Germline loops: CDR1 LGHNA, CDR2 YNFKEQ. CDR3 length: 16 amino acids. V lost 3 bases and J lost 5, with 19 bases in between. The CDR3 here is CASSQRTDWAGETQYF. For the CDR3, the DNA is TGTGCCAGCAGCCAGAGGACTGACTGGGCGGGGGAGACCCAGTACTTC.

The V and J genes are TRBV30 and TRBJ1-1; 7 bases are shared with TRBD1. The germline gives CDR1 GTSNPN, CDR2 SVGIG (reference sequence). The CDR3 contains 15 residues. The V and J ends lost 2 bases and 3 bases, in that order; junction bases with no gene match: 9. The CDR3 spells CAWSSWTGAYTEAFF. The CDR3, as DNA: TGTGCCTGGAGTTCTTGGACAGGAGCCTACACTGAAGCTTTCTTT. The variable domain in full, with the rest retrieved from reference TRBV30 and TRBJ1-1, is SQTIHQWPATLVQPVGSPLSLECTVEGTSNPNLYWYRQAAGRGLQLLFYSVGIGQISSEVPQNLSASRPQDRQFILSSKKLLLSDSGFYLCAWSSWTGAYTEAFFGQGTRLTVV.

This clone was seen a handful of times. V usage is TRBV5-1 and J usage is TRBJ2-1; unclear D gene. Germline CDR1 reads SGHRS; CDR2 reads YFSETQ. Trimming pared 4 bases from V and 8 bases from J, leaving 16 bases between. The CDR3 is made up of 14 amino acids. CDR3 residues: CASSPTAGSDEQFF. CDR3 nucleotides: TGCGCCAGCAGCCCCACGGCCGGGTCGGATGAGCAGTTCTTC.

The CDR3 protein is CASSRTGNSPLHF. Written as DNA, the CDR3 is TGCGCCAGCAGTAGGACAGGGAACTCACCCCTCCACTTT. The chain links TRBV23-1 to TRBJ1-6; TRBD1 matches at 8 bases. TRBV23-1 is an ORF; its function is uncertain. The CDR3 is 13 residues long. V lost 5 bases, J lost 10 bases, and 4 bases stayed unmatched.

V and J are TRBV6-5 and TRBJ2-3; no reliable D call. The germline CDR1 and CDR2 sequences are MNHEY and SVGAGI. The CDR3 runs 13 residues. The ends were cut back, 5 bases at V and 8 bases at J, with 14 bases in the middle. CDR3 loop: CASSRNSASTQYF. The CDR3 DNA sequence: TGTGCCAGCAGTAGAAATAGTGCGAGTACGCAGTATTTT.

The rearrangement joins TRBV15 to TRBJ2-5, with 7 bases fitting TRBD2. J was trimmed by 2 bases and V by 2 bases; bases with no gene match: 5. Germline V gives CDR1 LNHNV, CDR2 YYDKDF (reference sequence). This CDR3 has 15 residues. CDR3 residues: CATSRSSGVQETQYF. The DNA for the CDR3 is TGTGCCACCAGCAGATCCAGCGGGGTACAAGAGACCCAGTACTTC.

The CDR3 here is CASSLGLSNVETQYF. The CDR3 coding sequence is TGTGCCAGCAGCTTGGGTCTGAGCAATGTAGAGACCCAGTACTTC. The chain has TRBV5-4 and TRBJ2-5, with D hard to call. This CDR3 is 15 amino acids long. Germline V gene data show CDR1 as SGHNT and CDR2 as YYREEE (reference sequence). Trimming removed 0 bases from V and 4 bases from J, with 13 bases in between.

Ten or more counts support this clone. The chain joins TRBV7-9 to TRBJ2-2, with no clear D. Germline loops: CDR1 SEHNR, CDR2 FQNEAQ (reference sequence). CDR3 length: 16 residues. Deletions cut 3 bases from V and 5 bases from J, with 16 bases between. This chain's CDR3 is CASSLGRRSSTGELFF. CDR3 nucleotides: TGTGCCAGCAGCTTGGGCAGAAGAAGCAGTACCGGGGAGCTGTTTTTT. The whole variable domain, remainder taken from reference TRBV7-9 and TRBJ2-2, is DTGVSQNPRHKITKRGQNVTFRCDPISEHNRLYWYRQTLGQGPEFLTYFQNEAQLEKSRLLSDRFSAERPKGSFSTLEIQRTEQGDSAMYLCASSLGRRSSTGELFFGEGSRLTVL.

This sequence joins TRBV10-3 and TRBJ1-2, with D tentatively TRBD1 (6 bases). Trimming removed 0 bases at V and 7 bases at J, with 9 bases between. Per the germline V gene, CDR1 is ENHRY and CDR2 is SYGVKD. The CDR3 consists of 13 residues. The CDR3 is CAISESGGAGYTF. The CDR3 DNA is TGTGCCATCAGTGAGTCGGGGGGCGCTGGCTACACCTTC.

In this sample, this clone turned up many times. The gene calls are TRBV7-9 and TRBJ1-4; 8 positions match TRBD1. The germline V gene has CDR1 SEHNR and CDR2 FQNEAQ (reference sequence). With 3 bases clipped from V and 5 bases from J, the junction kept 14 bases outside the gene matches. The CDR3 runs 18 residues. The CDR3 sequence: CASSFMDWTGTPNEKLFF. For the CDR3, the DNA is TGTGCCAGCAGCTTTATGGATTGGACAGGGACACCAAATGAAAAACTGTTTTTT.

For the CDR3, the DNA is TGTGCCTGGGGACGGGCCTTCACTGAAGCTTTCTTT. Amino acid sequence: CAWGRAFTEAFF. The chain employs TRBV30 and TRBJ1-1, with D uncertain. V shed 5 bases and J shed 4 bases, with 11 bases lying between them. This CDR3 has 12 amino acids. The germline V gene has CDR1 GTSNPN and CDR2 SVGIG (reference sequence).

The V and J genes are TRBV11-2 and TRBJ2-5; D remains unclear. The ends were cut back, 2 bases at V and 5 bases at J, with 3 bases in the middle. Per germline, CDR1 SGHAT and CDR2 FQNNGV. The CDR3 runs to 11 residues. The CDR3 protein is CASSLYETQYF. The CDR3 DNA is TGTGCCAGCAGCTTATACGAGACCCAGTACTTC. The full variable domain, in which reference TRBV11-2 and TRBJ2-5 provide the parts outside the CDR3, is EAGVAQSPRYKIIEKRQSVAFWCNPISGHATLYWYQQILGQGPKLLIQFQNNGVVDDSQLPKDRFSAERLKGVDSTLKIQPAKLEDSAVYLCASSLYETQYFGPGTRLLVL.

This chain uses TRBV6-5 with TRBJ1-5, with D unclear. This CDR3 spans 13 amino acids. V lost 4 bases and J lost 7, with 11 bases in between. Germline V lookup: CDR1 MNHEY, CDR2 SVGAGI. The CDR3, as DNA: TGTGCCAGCAGTTCAACACCGGGACAGCCCCAGCATTTT. Its translation: CASSSTPGQPQHF.

The chain employs TRBV25-1 and TRBJ1-1; 9 bases agree with TRBD1. With 2 bases clipped from V and 10 bases from J, the junction kept 11 bases outside the gene matches. This CDR3 is built from 15 residues. From germline, CDR1 is MGHDK and CDR2 SYGVNS. CDR3 sequence: CASSETGGTGHLAFF. The CDR3 DNA follows: TGTGCCAGCAGTGAAACGGGAGGGACAGGGCACCTAGCTTTCTTT.

This clone was picked up a small number of times. The CDR3 region is CASSPRDRGRLGYTF. CDR3 bases: TGTGCCAGCAGCCCCCGGGACAGGGGGCGCCTTGGCTACACCTTC. The V call is TRBV7-2, the J call TRBJ1-2, with 12 positions matching TRBD1. The CDR3 runs to 15 residues. After removal of 5 bases from V and 7 bases from J, the junction contained 8 bases not matched to a gene. CDR1 is SGHTA, CDR2 FQGNSA, per germline. Together with reference TRBV7-2 and TRBJ1-2, the CDR3 gives the full variable domain: GAGVSQSPSNKVTEKGKDVELRCDPISGHTALYWYRQSLGQGLEFLIYFQGNSAPDKSGLPSDRFSAERTGGSVSTLTIQRTQQEDSAVYLCASSPRDRGRLGYTFGSGTRLTVV.

The V and J genes are TRBV5-4 and TRBJ2-1; a weak D match, TRBD1 (6 bases). V was pared by 2 bases and J by 1 base, with 10 bases between. This CDR3 comprises 15 residues. CDR1 SGHNT and CDR2 YYREEE come from the germline V gene (reference sequence). The DNA of the CDR3 is TGTGCCAGCAGCTTTCGACAGGCTTCCTACAATGAGCAGTTCTTC. Translated: CASSFRQASYNEQFF.

CDR3: CASNTGGAEQYF. The CDR3 DNA reads TGTGCCAGCAATACAGGGGGCGCCGAGCAGTACTTC. The chain employs TRBV13 and TRBJ2-7; 9 bases match TRBD1. J lost 6 bases, V lost 7 bases, and 4 bases had no gene match. Germline V lookup: CDR1 PRHDT, CDR2 FYEKMQ (reference sequence). This CDR3 contains 12 residues.

V usage is TRBV9 and J usage is TRBJ2-1; 8 positions agree with TRBD2. CDR1 and CDR2 (germline): SGDLS, YYNGEE. After removal of 1 base from V and 7 bases from J, the junction contained 7 bases not matched to a gene. The CDR3 length is 15 residues. The CDR3 region is CASSVIVAGRNEQFF. The DNA of the CDR3 is TGTGCCAGCAGCGTAATAGTAGCGGGGAGGAATGAGCAGTTCTTC.